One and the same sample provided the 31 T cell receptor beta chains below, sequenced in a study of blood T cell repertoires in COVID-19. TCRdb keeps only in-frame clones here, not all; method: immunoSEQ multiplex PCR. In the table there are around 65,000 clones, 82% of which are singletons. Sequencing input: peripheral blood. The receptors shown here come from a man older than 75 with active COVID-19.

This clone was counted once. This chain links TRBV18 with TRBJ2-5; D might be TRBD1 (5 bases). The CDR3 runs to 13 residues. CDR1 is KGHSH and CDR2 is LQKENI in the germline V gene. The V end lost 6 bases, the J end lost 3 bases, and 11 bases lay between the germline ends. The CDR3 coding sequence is TGTGCCAGCTCGCGCAGGGCCAAAGAGACCCAGTACTTC. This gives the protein CASSRRAKETQYF.

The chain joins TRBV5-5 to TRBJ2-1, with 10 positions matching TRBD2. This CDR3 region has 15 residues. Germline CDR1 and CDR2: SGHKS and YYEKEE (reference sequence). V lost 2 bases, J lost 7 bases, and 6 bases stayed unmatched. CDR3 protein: CASSLRVAGGNEQFF. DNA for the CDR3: TGTGCCAGCAGCTTAAGGGTAGCGGGGGGAAATGAGCAGTTCTTC.

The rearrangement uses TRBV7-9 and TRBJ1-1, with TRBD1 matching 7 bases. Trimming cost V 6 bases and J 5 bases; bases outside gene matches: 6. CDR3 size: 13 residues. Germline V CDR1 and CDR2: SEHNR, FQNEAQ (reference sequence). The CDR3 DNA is TGTGCCAGCAGTGAGGGGGCTTTGACTGAAGCTTTCTTT. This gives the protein CASSEGALTEAFF. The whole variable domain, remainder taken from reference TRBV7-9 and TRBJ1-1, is DTGVSQNPRHKITKRGQNVTFRCDPISEHNRLYWYRQTLGQGPEFLTYFQNEAQLEKSRLLSDRFSAERPKGSFSTLEIQRTEQGDSAMYLCASSEGALTEAFFGQGTRLTVV.

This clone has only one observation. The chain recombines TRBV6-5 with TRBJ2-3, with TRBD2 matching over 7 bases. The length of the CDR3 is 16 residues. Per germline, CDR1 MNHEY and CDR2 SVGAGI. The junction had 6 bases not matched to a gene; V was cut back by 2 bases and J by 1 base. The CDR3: CASSYHWAGGTDTQYF. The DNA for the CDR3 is TGTGCCAGCAGTTACCATTGGGCGGGAGGCACAGATACGCAGTATTTT.

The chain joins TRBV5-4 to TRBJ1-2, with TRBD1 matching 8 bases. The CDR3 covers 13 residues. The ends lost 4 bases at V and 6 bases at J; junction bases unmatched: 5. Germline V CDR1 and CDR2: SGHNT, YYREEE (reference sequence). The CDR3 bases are TGTGCCAGCAGCCCTCAGGGGGCAGATGGCTACACCTTC. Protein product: CASSPQGADGYTF.

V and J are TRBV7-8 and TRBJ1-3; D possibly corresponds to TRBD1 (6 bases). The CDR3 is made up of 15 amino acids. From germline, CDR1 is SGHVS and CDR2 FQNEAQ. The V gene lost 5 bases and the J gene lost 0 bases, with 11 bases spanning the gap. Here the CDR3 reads CASSVGQISGNTIYF. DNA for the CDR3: TGTGCCAGCAGCGTGGGACAAATCTCTGGAAACACCATATATTTT.

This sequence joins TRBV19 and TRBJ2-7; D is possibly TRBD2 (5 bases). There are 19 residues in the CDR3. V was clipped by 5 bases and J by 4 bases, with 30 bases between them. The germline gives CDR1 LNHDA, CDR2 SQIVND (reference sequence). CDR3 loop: CASSPPPRTGSPELYEQYF. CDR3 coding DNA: TGTGCCAGTAGTCCACCCCCGAGAACGGGAAGCCCCGAACTATACGAGCAGTACTTC. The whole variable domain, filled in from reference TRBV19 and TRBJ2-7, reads DGGITQSPKYLFRKEGQNVTLSCEQNLNHDAMYWYRQDPGQGLRLIYYSQIVNDFQKGDIAEGYSVSREKKESFPLTVTSAQKNPTAFYLCASSPPPRTGSPELYEQYFGPGTRLTVT.

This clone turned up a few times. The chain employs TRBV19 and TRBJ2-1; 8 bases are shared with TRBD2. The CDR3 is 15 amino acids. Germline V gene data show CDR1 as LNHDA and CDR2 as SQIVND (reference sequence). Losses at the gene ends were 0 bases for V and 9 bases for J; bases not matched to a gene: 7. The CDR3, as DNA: TGTGCCAGTAGTATAGAGAGACTAGCGATAGGTGAGCAGTTCTTC. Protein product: CASSIERLAIGEQFF.

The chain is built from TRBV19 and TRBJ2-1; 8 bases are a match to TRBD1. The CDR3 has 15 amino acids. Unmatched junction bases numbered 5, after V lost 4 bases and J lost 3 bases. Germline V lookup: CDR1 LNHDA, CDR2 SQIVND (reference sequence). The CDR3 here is CASSSDRGHYNEQFF. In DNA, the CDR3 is TGTGCCAGTAGTAGCGACAGGGGCCACTACAATGAGCAGTTCTTC.

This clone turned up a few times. The CDR3 sequence: CASSQDIGGPAGYTF. CDR3 sequence (DNA): TGCGCCAGCAGCCAAGATATCGGGGGGCCGGCTGGCTACACCTTC. The chain joins TRBV4-3 to TRBJ1-2, with a tentative D call TRBD1 (6 bases). The germline gives CDR1 LGHNA, CDR2 YSLEER. Trimming removed 0 bases at V and 7 bases at J, with 15 bases between. The CDR3 extends over 15 amino acids.

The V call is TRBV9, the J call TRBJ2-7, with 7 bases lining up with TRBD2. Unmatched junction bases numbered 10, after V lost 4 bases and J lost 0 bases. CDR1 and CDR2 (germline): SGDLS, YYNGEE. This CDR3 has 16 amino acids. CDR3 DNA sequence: TGTGCCAGCAGCTCTCATGCCGGGACTACCTCCTACGAGCAGTACTTC. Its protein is CASSSHAGTTSYEQYF.

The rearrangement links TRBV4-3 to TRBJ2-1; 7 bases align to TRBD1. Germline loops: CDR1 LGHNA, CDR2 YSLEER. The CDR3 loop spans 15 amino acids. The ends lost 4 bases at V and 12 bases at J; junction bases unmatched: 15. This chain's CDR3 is CASSRSNVQGPSQFF. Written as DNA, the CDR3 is TGCGCCAGCAGCCGATCCAACGTACAGGGGCCGTCGCAGTTCTTC.

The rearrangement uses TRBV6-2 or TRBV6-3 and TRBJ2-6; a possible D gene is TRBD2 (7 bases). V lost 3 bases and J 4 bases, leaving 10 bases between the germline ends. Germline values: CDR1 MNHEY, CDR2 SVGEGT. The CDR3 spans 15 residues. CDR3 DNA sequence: TGTGCCAGCAGTTATGGGGGGGCCGGGGCCAACGTCCTGACTTTC. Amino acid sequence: CASSYGGAGANVLTF.

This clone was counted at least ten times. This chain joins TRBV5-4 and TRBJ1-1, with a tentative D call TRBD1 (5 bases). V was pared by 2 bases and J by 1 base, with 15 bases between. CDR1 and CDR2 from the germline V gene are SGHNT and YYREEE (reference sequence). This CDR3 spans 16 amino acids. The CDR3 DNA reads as TGTGCCAGCAGCTTTGAGATCGGAGGGACGAACACTGAAGCTTTCTTT. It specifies CASSFEIGGTNTEAFF.

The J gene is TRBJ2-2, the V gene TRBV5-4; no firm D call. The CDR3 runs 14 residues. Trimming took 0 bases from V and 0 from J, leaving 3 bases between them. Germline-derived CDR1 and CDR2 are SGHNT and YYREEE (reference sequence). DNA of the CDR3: TGTGCCAGCAGCTTGGCCGCGAACACCGGGGAGCTGTTTTTT. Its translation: CASSLAANTGELFF.

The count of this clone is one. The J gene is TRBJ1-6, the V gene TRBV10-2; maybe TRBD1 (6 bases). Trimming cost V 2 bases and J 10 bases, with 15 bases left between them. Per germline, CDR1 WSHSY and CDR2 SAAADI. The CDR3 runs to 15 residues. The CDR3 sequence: CASSEQAGERSPLHF. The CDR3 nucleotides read TGCGCCAGCAGTGAGCAGGCAGGGGAGCGCTCACCCCTCCACTTT.

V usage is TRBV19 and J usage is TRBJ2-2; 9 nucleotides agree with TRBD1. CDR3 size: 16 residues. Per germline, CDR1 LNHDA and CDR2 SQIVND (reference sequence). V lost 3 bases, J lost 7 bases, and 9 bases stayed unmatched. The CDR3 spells CASSIRGGQGGGELFF. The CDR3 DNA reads TGTGCCAGTAGTATTAGGGGGGGACAGGGCGGCGGGGAGCTGTTTTTT.

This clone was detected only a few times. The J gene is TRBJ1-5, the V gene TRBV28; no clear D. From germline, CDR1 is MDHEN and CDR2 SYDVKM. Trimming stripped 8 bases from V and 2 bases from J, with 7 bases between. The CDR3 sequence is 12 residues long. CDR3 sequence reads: CASRVGNQPQHF. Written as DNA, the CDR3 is TGTGCCAGCCGCGTCGGCAATCAGCCCCAGCATTTT.

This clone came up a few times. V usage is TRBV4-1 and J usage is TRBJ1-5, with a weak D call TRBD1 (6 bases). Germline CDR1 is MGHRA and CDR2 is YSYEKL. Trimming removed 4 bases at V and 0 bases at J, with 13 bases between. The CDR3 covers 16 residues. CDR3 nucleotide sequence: TGCGCCAGCAGCCGAATAAGACAGGCTAGCAATCAGCCCCAGCATTTT. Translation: CASSRIRQASNQPQHF.

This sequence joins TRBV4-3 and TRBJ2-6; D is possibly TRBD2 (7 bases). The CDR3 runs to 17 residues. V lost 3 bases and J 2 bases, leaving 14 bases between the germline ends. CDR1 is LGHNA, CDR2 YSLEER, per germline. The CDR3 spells CASSQGGQFTGANVLTF. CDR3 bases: TGCGCCAGCAGCCAGGGGGGGCAGTTCACTGGGGCCAACGTCCTGACTTTC.

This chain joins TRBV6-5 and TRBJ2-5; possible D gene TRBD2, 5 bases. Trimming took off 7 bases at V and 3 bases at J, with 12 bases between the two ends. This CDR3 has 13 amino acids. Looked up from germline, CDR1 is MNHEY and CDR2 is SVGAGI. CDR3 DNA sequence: TGTGCCAGCAAGGACTCCTGGGAAGAGACCCAGTACTTC. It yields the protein CASKDSWEETQYF.

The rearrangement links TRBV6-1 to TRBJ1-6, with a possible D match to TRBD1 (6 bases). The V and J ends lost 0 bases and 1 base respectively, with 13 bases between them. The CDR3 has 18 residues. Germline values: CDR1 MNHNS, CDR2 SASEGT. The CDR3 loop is CASSEAHWGLSYNSPLHF. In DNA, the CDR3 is TGTGCCAGCAGTGAAGCGCATTGGGGGCTTTCCTATAATTCACCCCTCCACTTT.

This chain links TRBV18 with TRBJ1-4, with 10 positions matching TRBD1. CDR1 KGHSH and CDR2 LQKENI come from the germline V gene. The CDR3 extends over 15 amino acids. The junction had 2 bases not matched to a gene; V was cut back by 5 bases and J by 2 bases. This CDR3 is CASSLGQGTNEKLFF. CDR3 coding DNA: TGTGCCAGCTCATTGGGACAGGGGACTAATGAAAAACTGTTTTTT.

The CDR3 loop reads CASSPSASGGQETQYF. CDR3 DNA: TGTGCCAGCAGCCCAAGCGCTAGCGGGGGGCAAGAGACCCAGTACTTC. The rearrangement uses TRBV14 and TRBJ2-5; 11 bases map to TRBD2. The CDR3 spans 16 residues. V was clipped by 4 bases and J by 2 bases; unmatched bases: 6. The germline V gene encodes CDR1 SGHDN and CDR2 FVKESK.

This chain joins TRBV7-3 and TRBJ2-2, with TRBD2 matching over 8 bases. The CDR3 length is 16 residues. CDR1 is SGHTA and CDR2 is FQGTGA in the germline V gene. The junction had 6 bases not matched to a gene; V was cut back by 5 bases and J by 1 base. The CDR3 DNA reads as TGTGCCAGCAGCAAATCAAGCGGGGGGAACACCGGGGAGCTGTTTTTT. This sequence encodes CASSKSSGGNTGELFF. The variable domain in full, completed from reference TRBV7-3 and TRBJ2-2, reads GAGVSQTPSNKVTEKGKYVELRCDPISGHTALYWYRQSLGQGPEFLIYFQGTGAADDSGLPNDRFFAVRPEGSVSTLKIQRTERGDSAVYLCASSKSSGGNTGELFFGEGSRLTVL.

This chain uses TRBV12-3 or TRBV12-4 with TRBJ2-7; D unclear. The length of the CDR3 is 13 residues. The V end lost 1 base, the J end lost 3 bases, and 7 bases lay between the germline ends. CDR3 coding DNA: TGTGCCAGCAGTTTAGGTGGCCACTACGAGCAGTACTTC. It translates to CASSLGGHYEQYF.

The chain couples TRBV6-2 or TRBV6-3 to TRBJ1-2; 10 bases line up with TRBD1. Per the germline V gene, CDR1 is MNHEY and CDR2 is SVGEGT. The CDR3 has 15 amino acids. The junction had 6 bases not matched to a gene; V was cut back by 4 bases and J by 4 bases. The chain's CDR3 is CASSFSTGGAYGYTF. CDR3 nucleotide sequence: TGTGCCAGCAGTTTTTCGACAGGGGGCGCCTATGGCTACACCTTC.

CDR3 region: CASSLQGPYEQYF. The CDR3 nucleotides read TGTGCCAGCAGCTTGCAGGGTCCCTACGAGCAGTACTTC. J is TRBJ2-7 and V is TRBV5-4, with D maybe TRBD1 (5 bases). The V end was cut by 1 base, the J end by 2 bases, with 7 bases between. The CDR3 consists of 13 residues. Germline CDR1 and CDR2: SGHNT and YYREEE (reference sequence).

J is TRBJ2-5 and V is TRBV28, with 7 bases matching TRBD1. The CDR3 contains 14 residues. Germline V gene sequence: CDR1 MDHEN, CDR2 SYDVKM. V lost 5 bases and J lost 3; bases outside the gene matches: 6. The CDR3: CASSRRDRKETQYF. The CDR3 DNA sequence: TGTGCCAGCAGTCGCCGGGACAGAAAAGAGACCCAGTACTTC.

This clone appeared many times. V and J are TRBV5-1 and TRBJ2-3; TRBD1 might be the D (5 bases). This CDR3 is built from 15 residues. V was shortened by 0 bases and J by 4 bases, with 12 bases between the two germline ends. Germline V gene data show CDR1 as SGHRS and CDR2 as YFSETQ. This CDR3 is CASSLVAGLADTQYF. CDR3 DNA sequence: TGCGCCAGCAGCTTGGTCGCAGGGCTCGCAGATACGCAGTATTTT. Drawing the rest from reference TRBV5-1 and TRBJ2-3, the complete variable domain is KAGVTQTPRYLIKTRGQQVTLSCSPISGHRSVSWYQQTPGQGLQFLFEYFSETQRNKGNFPGRFSGRQFSNSRSEMNVSTLELGDSALYLCASSLVAGLADTQYFGPGTRLTVL.

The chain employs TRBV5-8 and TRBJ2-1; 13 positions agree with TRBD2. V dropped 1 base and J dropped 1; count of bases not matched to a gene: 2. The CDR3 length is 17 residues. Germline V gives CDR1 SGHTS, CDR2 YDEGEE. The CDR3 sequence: CASSLRTSGGSYNEQFF. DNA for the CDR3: TGTGCCAGCAGCTTGAGGACTAGCGGGGGTTCCTACAATGAGCAGTTCTTC.